This T cell receptor (beta chain) came from a study of T and B cells in COVID-19 patients. About the research overall: Critical illness requiring mechanical ventilation or extracorporeal membrane oxygenation affected 12 of 20 active-infection patients.

BIOMED2 TRB-A/B primer pools were used in multiplex TRB PCR. Using its own MiXCR run on the multiplex PCR reads, TCRdb lists one record per CDR3 protein. The sample includes about 15,000 distinct CDR3 sequences, roughly 29% of them seen just once. V was shortened by 3 bases and J by 2 bases, with 8 bases between the two germline ends. CDR3 length: 14 residues. Germline V CDR1 and CDR2: SGHNT, YENEEA. Each TRB amplification used roughly 240-550 ng of genomic DNA from blood. Notes on the study in general: Patients with COVID-19 reportedly showed strongly skewed T cell receptor beta variable and joining gene usage.

This clonotype was counted a few times. Its antigen is unknown. Source material: blood. J is TRBJ1-3 and V is TRBV11-3; maybe TRBD1 (5 bases). This clonotype was sampled from a human donor who had recovered from COVID-19. CDR3 bases: TGTGCCAGCAGCTTGCAGGGAACTGGAAACACCATATATTTT. Translated: CASSLQGTGNTIYF.